The T cell receptor beta chain described here comes from a study of cytomegalovirus exposure and HLA in healthy donors. Study context: Of several hundred genotyped donors, roughly 86% clustered with self-reported Caucasian donors. Study-wide results and limits: Analyses of presence and absence presupposed an approximately uniform sequencing depth across donors. From TCR beta sequences, most subjects' HLA-A and HLA-B alleles were reportedly predicted accurately. For TCR beta chains, V- and J-gene trimming was later linked to a missense DCLRE1C variant.

Turning to this clone: Its antigen is as yet unknown.

CDR3 length: 14 amino acids. V was shortened by 7 bases and J by 1 base, with 11 bases between the two germline ends. From germline, CDR1 is SNHLY and CDR2 FYNNEI. Researchers ran the PCR with 60 Vbeta and 13 Jbeta primers. This table comes from immunoSEQ multiplex PCR, and its TCRdb copy is limited to in-frame clones, with some not included. The sample has about 160,000 clones, roughly 70% seen once. Sequenced sample: PBMCs. The clonotype was recovered from a man aged 40-49 years in good health and CMV-seropositive. This rearrangement joins TRBV2 to TRBJ1-5; no definite D call. For the CDR3, the DNA is TGTGCCAGCACCCCGGACTTGAGCAATCAGCCCCAGCATTTT. Protein sequence: CASTPDLSNQPQHF.